A selection of T cell receptor beta chains follows, all from one sample in a study of blood T cell repertoires in COVID-19. The table came from immunoSEQ multiplex PCR; TCRdb's copy has only in-frame clones and leaves some out. Of a few hundred thousand clones listed, around nine tenths are singletons. The sample consisted of PBMCs or T cells enriched from blood (not recorded which). These receptors were collected from a woman aged 50 to 60 who had recovered from COVID-19. CDR3s include the opening cysteine and the closing phenylalanine or tryptophan. A D gene is named only where the DNA matches it firmly. A row's size may be missing; if present it is once, few, many or a size class.

>.|.|TRBV7-2|TRBJ1-1
CASNKQPLAEAFF
TGTGCCAGCAACAAACAGCCGCTGGCAGAAGCTTTCTTT
>.|.|TRBV24-1|TRBJ1-3
CATSDPGSGNTIYF
TGTGCCACCAGCGACCCAGGCTCTGGAAACACCATATATTTT
>TRBD1|.|TRBV7-9|TRBJ1-2
CASSGGTDGYTF
TGTGCCAGCAGCGGGGGGACAGACGGCTACACCTTC
>TRBD1|.|TRBV28|TRBJ2-2
CASTQGGSNTGELFF
TGTGCCAGCACCCAAGGGGGCTCGAACACCGGGGAGCTGTTTTTT
>TRBD1|.|TRBV19|TRBJ2-3
CASSIGADRVDTQYF
TGTGCCAGTAGTATAGGGGCGGACAGGGTAGATACGCAGTATTTT
>.|.|TRBV12-3/TRBV12-4|TRBJ2-3
CASSLTSTDTQYF
TGTGCCAGCAGTCTTACTAGCACAGATACGCAGTATTTT
>TRBD1|.|TRBV28|TRBJ1-2
CASSGNKGTGENYGYTF
TGTGCCAGCAGTGGGAATAAAGGGACAGGGGAGAACTATGGCTACACCTTC
>TRBD1|once|TRBV10-3|TRBJ1-4
CAIKGASEKLFF
TGTGCCATCAAGGGGGCTTCGGAAAAACTGTTTTTT
>TRBD2|.|TRBV10-3|TRBJ2-5
CAISERGGLAGGQETQYF
TGTGCCATCAGTGAGAGGGGTGGGCTAGCGGGGGGACAAGAGACCCAGTACTTC
>TRBD2|.|TRBV10-3|TRBJ2-3
CAISEGLAGTDTQYF
TGTGCCATCAGTGAGGGCCTAGCGGGTACAGATACGCAGTATTTT
>.|.|TRBV12-3/TRBV12-4|TRBJ2-1
CASSFSVRGEQFF
TGTGCCAGCAGTTTTTCGGTCAGGGGTGAGCAGTTCTTC
>TRBD2|.|TRBV9|TRBJ2-2
CASSLVVAGNTGELFF
TGTGCCAGCAGCCTCGTGGTAGCGGGGAACACCGGGGAGCTGTTTTTT
>.|few|TRBV7-2|TRBJ1-5
CASSFNSNQPQHF
TGTGCCAGCAGCTTTAATAGCAATCAGCCCCAGCATTTT
>.|.|TRBV4-2|TRBJ1-2
CASSPTWSPNEGYTF
TGTGCCAGCAGCCCCACGTGGAGCCCTAATGAGGGCTACACCTTC
>.|.|TRBV28|TRBJ1-2
CASSLLYYGYTF
TGTGCCAGCAGTTTACTCTACTATGGCTACACCTTC
>.|.|TRBV18|TRBJ1-2
CASSLDSYGYTF
TGTGCCAGCTCACTAGACAGTTATGGCTACACCTTC
>.|.|TRBV30|TRBJ1-2
CAWSSMTDGYTF
TGTGCCTGGAGTTCCATGACAGATGGCTACACCTTC
>TRBD1|.|TRBV27|TRBJ1-1
CASRIPTGEGGTEAFF
TGTGCCAGCAGGATCCCGACAGGGGAGGGGGGCACTGAAGCTTTCTTT
>TRBD1|.|TRBV6-5|TRBJ2-1
CASRGTGTGEDEQFF
TGTGCCAGCAGGGGCACCGGGACAGGGGAGGATGAGCAGTTCTTC
>TRBD1|.|TRBV6-5|TRBJ2-5
CATYQGAGETQYF
TGTGCCACCTATCAGGGGGCGGGGGAGACCCAGTACTTC
>.|once|TRBV6-1|TRBJ2-7
CASSEPSAFTSYEQYF
TGTGCCAGCAGTGAACCTAGCGCATTCACCTCCTACGAGCAGTACTTC
>TRBD2|.|TRBV7-9|TRBJ2-3
CASSSQRGGSTDTQYF
TGTGCCAGCAGCTCCCAGCGGGGGGGGAGCACAGATACGCAGTATTTT
>TRBD1|.|TRBV7-9|TRBJ1-1
CASSTGQGDTEAFF
TGTGCCAGCAGCACAGGCCAGGGGGACACTGAAGCTTTCTTT
>TRBD1|.|TRBV6-1|TRBJ1-6
CASSEAGQGAGSPLHF
TGTGCCAGCAGTGAAGCGGGCCAGGGGGCAGGGTCACCCCTCCACTTT
>.|.|TRBV3-1/TRBV3-2|TRBJ1-1
CASSPTELTEAFF
TGTGCCAGCAGCCCGACAGAGCTCACTGAAGCTTTCTTT